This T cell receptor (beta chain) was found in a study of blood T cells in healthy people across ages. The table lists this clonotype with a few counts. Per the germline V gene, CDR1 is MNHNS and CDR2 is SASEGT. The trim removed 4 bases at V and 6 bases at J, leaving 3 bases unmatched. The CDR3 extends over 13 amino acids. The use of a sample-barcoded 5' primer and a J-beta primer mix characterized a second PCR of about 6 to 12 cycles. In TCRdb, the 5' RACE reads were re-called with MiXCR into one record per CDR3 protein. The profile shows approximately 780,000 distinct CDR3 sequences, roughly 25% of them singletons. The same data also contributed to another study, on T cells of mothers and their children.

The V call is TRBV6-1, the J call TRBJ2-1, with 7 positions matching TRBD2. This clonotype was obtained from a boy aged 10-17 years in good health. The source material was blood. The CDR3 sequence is CASSGQRGNEQFF. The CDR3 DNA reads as TGTGCCAGCAGTGGCCAGCGGGGCAATGAGCAGTTCTTC.